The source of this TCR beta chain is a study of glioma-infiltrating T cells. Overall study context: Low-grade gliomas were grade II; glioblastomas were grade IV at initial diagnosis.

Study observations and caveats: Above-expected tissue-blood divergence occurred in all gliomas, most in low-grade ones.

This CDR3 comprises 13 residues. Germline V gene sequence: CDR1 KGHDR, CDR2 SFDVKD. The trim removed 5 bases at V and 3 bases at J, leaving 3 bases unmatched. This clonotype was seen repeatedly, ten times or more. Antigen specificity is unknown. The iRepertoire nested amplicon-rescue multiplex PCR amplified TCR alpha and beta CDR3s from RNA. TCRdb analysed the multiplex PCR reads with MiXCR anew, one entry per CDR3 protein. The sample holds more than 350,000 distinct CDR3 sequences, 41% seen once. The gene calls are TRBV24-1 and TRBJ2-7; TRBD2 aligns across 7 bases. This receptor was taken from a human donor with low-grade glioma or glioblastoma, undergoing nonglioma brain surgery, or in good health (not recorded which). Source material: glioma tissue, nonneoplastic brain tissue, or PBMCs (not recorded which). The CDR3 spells CATSGQRDYEQYF. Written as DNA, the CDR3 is TGTGCCACCAGTGGGCAGCGGGACTACGAGCAGTACTTC.